This section outlines one TCR beta chain sequence together with its context. What it binds is not known. This CDR3 has 17 amino acids. Germline lookup yields CDR1 LGHNA and CDR2 YNFKEQ. These data originate in a study of T cells expressing NK-cell markers. Study-wide results and limits: Dominance of the CD3+CD56-NKG2C+ fraction by these clonotypes also held in a handful of donors. Of the CD8+ T cell pool in roughly six donors, roughly 1.0-8% was accounted for by dominant NKG2C+ clonotypes. Certain NKG2C+ T cell clones were expanded, and their HCMV specificity remained unclear.

Using the 5' RACE reads, TCRdb records one entry per CDR3 protein without DNA. The table for this sample gives 450,000 to 600,000 distinct CDR3 sequences. The TCR sequence derives from a man aged 18 to 29 in good health. The genes are TRBV4-2 and TRBJ2-1; TCRdb indicates TRBD2, and absent DNA this call remains unverified. The sequencing sample was made of blood T cells: a sorted CD56 or NKG2C T cell subset, CD4+ or CD8+ T cells, or bulk PBMC T cells (not recorded which). This CDR3 reads CASSQVDLTSVNNEQFF.